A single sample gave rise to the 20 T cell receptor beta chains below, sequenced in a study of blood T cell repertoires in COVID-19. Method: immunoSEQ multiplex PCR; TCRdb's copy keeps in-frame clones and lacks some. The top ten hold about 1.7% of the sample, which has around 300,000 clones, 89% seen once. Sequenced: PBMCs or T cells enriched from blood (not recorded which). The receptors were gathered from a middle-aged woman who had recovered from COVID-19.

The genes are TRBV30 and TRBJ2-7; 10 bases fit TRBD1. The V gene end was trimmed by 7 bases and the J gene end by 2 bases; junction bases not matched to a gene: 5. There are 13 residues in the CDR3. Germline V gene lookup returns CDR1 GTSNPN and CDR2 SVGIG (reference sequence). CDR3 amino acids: CASTTGGAYEQYF. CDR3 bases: TGTGCCTCCACGACAGGGGGCGCCTACGAGCAGTACTTC. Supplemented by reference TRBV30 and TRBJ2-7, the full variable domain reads SQTIHQWPATLVQPVGSPLSLECTVEGTSNPNLYWYRQAAGRGLQLLFYSVGIGQISSEVPQNLSASRPQDRQFILSSKKLLLSDSGFYLCASTTGGAYEQYFGPGTRLTVT.

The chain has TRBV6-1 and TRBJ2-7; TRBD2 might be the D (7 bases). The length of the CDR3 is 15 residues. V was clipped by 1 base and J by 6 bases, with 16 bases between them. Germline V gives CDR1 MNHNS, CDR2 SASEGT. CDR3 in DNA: TGTGCCAGCAGTGAAGGATCGGGGGGCCGTCGCGAGCAGTACTTC. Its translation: CASSEGSGGRREQYF.

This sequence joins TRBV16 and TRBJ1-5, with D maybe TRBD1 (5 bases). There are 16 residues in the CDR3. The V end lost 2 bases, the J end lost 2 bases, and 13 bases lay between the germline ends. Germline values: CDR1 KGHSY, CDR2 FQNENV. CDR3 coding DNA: TGTGCCAGCAGCCAAGAAAGGGGAATTGGCAATCAGCCCCAGCATTTT. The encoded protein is CASSQERGIGNQPQHF.

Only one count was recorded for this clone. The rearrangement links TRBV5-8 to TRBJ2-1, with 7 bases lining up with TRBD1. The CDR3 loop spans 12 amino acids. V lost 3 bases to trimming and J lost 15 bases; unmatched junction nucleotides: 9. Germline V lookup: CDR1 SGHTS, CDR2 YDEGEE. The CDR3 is CASSSRDRLGFF. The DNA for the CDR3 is TGTGCCAGCAGCTCCCGGGACAGATTAGGGTTCTTC.

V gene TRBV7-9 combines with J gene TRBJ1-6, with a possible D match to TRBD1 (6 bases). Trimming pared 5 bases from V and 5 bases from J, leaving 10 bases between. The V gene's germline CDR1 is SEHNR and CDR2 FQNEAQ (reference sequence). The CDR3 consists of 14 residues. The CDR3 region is CASSTGGDNSPLHF. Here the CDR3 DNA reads TGTGCCAGCAGCACGGGGGGCGATAATTCACCCCTCCACTTT.

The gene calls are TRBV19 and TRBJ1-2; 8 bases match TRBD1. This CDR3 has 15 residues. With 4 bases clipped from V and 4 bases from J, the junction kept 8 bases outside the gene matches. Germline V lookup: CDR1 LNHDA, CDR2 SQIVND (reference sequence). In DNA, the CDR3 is TGTGCCAGTAGTAGGATTGGACAGGGCGCCTATGGCTACACCTTC. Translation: CASSRIGQGAYGYTF.

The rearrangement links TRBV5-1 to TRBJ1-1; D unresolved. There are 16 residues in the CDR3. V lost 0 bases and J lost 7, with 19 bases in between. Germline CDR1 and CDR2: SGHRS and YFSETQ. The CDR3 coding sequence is TGCGCCAGCAGCTTGGGGCAGCGGAACCAGATGGATGAAGCTTTCTTT. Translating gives CASSLGQRNQMDEAFF.

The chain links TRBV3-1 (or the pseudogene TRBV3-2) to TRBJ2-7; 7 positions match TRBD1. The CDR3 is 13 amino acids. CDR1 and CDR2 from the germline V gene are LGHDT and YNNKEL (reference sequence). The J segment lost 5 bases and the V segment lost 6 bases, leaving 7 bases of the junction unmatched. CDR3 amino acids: CASSLKGAHEQYF. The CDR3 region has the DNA TGTGCCAGCAGTCTCAAGGGGGCCCACGAGCAGTACTTC.

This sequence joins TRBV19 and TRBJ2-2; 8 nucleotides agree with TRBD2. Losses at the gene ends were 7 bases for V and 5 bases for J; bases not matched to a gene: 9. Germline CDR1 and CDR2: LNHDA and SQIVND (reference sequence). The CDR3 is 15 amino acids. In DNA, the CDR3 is TGTGCCAGTACCCCGGTGGGCGGGGGGACCGGGGAGCTGTTTTTT. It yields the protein CASTPVGGGTGELFF.

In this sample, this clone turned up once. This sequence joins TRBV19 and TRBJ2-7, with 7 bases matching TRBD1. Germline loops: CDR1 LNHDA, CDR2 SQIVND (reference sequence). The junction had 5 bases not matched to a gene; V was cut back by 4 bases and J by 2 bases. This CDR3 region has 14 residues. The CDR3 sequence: CASSTRDRAYEQYF. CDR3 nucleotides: TGTGCCAGTAGTACTCGGGACAGAGCCTACGAGCAGTACTTC.

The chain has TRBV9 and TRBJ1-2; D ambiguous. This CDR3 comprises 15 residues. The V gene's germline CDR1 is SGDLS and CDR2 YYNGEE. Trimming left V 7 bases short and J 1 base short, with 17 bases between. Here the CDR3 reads CASSRRLDFNYGYTF. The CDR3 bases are TGTGCCAGCTCAAGAAGGCTGGACTTTAACTATGGCTACACCTTC. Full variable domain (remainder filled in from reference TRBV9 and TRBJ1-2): DSGVTQTPKHLITATGQRVTLRCSPRSGDLSVYWYQQSLDQGLQFLIQYYNGEERAKGNILERFSAQQFPDLHSELNLSSLELGDSALYFCASSRRLDFNYGYTFGSGTRLTVV.

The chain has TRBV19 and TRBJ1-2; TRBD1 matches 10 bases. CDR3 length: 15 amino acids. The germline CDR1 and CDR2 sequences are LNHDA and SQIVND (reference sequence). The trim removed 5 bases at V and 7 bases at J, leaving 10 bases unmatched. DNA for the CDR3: TGTGCCAGTAGTTTTCGGACAGGGGGACGAGCTGGCTACACCTTC. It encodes CASSFRTGGRAGYTF.

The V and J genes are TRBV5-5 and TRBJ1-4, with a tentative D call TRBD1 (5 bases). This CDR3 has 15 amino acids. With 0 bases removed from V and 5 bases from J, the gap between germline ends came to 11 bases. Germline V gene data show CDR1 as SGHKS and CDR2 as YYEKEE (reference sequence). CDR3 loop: CASSLVAGINEKLFF. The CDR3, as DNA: TGTGCCAGCAGCTTGGTGGCAGGGATAAATGAAAAACTGTTTTTT.

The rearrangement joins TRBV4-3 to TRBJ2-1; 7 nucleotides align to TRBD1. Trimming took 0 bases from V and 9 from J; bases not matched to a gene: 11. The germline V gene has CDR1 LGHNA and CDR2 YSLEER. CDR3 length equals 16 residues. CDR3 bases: TGCGCCAGCAGCCAAGAACCGGGACAGCCTTGGGGTGAGCAGTTCTTC. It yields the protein CASSQEPGQPWGEQFF.

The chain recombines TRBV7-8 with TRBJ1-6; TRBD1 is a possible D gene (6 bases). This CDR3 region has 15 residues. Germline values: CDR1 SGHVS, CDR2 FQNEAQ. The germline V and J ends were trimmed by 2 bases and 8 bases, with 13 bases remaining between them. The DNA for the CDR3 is TGTGCCAGCAGCTTAAATATCAACAGGGATTCACCCCTCCACTTT. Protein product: CASSLNINRDSPLHF. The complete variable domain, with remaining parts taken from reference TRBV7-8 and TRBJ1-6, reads GAGVSQSPRYKVAKRGQDVALRCDPISGHVSLFWYQQALGQGPEFLTYFQNEAQLDKSGLPSDRFFAERPEGSVSTLKIQRTQQEDSAVYLCASSLNINRDSPLHFGNGTRLTVT.

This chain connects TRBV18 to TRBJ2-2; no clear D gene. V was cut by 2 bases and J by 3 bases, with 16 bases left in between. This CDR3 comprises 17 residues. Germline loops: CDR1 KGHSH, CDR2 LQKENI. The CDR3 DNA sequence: TGTGCCAGCTCACCATTGTTTAGCTCCTTGGACACCGGGGAGCTGTTTTTT. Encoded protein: CASSPLFSSLDTGELFF.

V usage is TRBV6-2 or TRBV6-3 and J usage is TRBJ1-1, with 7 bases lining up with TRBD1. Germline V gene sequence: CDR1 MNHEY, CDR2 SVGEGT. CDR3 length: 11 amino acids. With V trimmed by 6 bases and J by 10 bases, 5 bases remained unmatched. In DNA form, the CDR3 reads TGTGCCAGCAGCCTCGACAGGGTAGCTTTCTTT. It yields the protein CASSLDRVAFF.

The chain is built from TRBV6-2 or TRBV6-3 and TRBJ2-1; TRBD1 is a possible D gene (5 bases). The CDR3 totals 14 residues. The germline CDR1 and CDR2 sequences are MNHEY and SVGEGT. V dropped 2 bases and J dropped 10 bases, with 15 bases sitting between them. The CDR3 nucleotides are TGTGCCAGCAGTTACGGGCAGTGGACACCCGAGCAGTTCTTC. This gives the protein CASSYGQWTPEQFF.

This CDR3 reads CAWSGMAGYGYTF. The CDR3 DNA is TGTGCCTGGAGTGGGATGGCGGGGTATGGCTACACCTTC. J is TRBJ1-2 and V is TRBV30, with D uncertain. V lost 1 base to trimming and J lost 5 bases, with 11 bases between them. The CDR3 contains 13 residues. Per the germline V gene, CDR1 is GTSNPN and CDR2 is SVGIG (reference sequence).

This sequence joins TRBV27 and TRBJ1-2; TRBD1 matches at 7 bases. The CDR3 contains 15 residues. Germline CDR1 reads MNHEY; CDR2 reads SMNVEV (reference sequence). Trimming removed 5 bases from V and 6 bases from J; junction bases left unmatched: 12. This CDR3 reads CASSPRDRPGNGYTF. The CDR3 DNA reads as TGTGCCAGCAGTCCCCGGGACAGACCCGGTAATGGCTACACCTTC.